The clone carrying this TCR beta chain was counted at least ten times. No antigen is known for it. This record comes from a study of T-cell reconstitution after alpha-beta-depleted transplantation in children. General study results and limits: At day 60, the high TCRbeta diversity found in some patients originated from recipient T cells and thymic progenitors that had survived. In patients about two months after transplant, alpha-beta T cells reportedly arose from several hundred expanded graft clones. Hyperexpanded clones declined; after one year, newly produced T cells mostly supplied diversity.

Preparation of the TCRbeta library involved a method that used unique molecular identifiers. TCRdb used MiXCR to reprocess the PCR reads, holding one entry per CDR3 protein. The sample includes about 300,000 distinct CDR3 sequences, just over 7.5% of them seen just once. The sample was peripheral blood, taken 360 days after TCRalphabeta/CD19-depleted stem cell transplant. This sequence was found in a female patient between 2 and 15 years old who had a stem cell transplant for Fanconi anemia, so the T cells may come from the graft donor.

DNA for the CDR3: TGTGCCAGCCAGGTGGCAGGGAAGTACCAAGAGACCCAGTACTTC. Translation gives CASQVAGKYQETQYF. This rearrangement joins TRBV28 to TRBJ2-5; D possibly corresponds to TRBD1 (5 bases). Germline CDR1 is MDHEN and CDR2 is SYDVKM. The CDR3 is 15 amino acids. The V end was cut by 8 bases, the J end by 0 bases, with 16 bases between.